This T cell receptor beta chain was obtained from a study of OX40 agonist ivuxolimab in advanced cancers. Study-wide context: Patients were dosed with the agonistic anti-OX40 (CD134) antibody ivuxolimab.

In regard to this clone: The antigen is not known.

Study observations and caveats: Relatively little clonal expansion, among the lowest observed, appeared in partial responders at 0.1-3.0 mg/kg. Both blood CD4+ and CD8+ T cells showed clonal growth by week 6 at 0.1 to 3.0 mg/kg.

TCRdb's table, derived via immunoSEQ multiplex PCR, lists solely in-frame clones and lacks some. The repertoire includes roughly 17,000 clones, about nine tenths of them detected once, and roughly 15% sits in the top ten. V lost 4 bases to trimming and J lost 0 bases, with 4 bases between them. The length of the CDR3 is 12 residues. Germline CDR1 and CDR2: SGHTA and FQGNSA. Systemic immunosuppression or autoimmune disease history was grounds to exclude patients. The material was CD4+ or CD8+ T cells sorted from blood, obtained in a trial of the OX40 agonist ivuxolimab. The chain uses TRBV7-2 and TRBJ2-7; no definite D call. The receptor was isolated from an adult with an advanced solid tumor such as melanoma, head and neck, liver or kidney cancer. The CDR3 sequence is CASSSFSYEQYF. In nucleotides, the CDR3 is TGTGCCAGCAGCTCCTTCTCCTACGAGCAGTACTTC.